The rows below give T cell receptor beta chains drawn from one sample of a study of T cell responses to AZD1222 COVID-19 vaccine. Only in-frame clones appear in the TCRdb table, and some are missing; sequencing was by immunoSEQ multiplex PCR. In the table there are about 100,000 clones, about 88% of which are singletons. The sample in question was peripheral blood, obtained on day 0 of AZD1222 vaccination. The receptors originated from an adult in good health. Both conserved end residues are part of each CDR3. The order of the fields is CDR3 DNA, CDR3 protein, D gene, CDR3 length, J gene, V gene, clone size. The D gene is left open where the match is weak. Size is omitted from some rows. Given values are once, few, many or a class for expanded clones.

CDR3nt: TGTGCCAGCAGCTTAGCGGGACAGGGGGGCACTGAAGCTTTCTTT
CDR3aa: CASSLAGQGGTEAFF
d_gene: TRBD1
len: 15
j_gene: TRBJ1-1
v_gene: TRBV7-9
abundance: .

CDR3nt: TGTGCCAGCGGGCCTAGCGGGAGTGGGAGGTACCAAGAGACCCAGTACTTC
CDR3aa: CASGPSGSGRYQETQYF
d_gene: TRBD2
len: 17
j_gene: TRBJ2-5
v_gene: TRBV28
abundance: .

CDR3nt: TGTGCCAGCAGTGGTTGGACAGGCGTCGGTTATGGCTACACCTTC
CDR3aa: CASSGWTGVGYGYTF
d_gene: TRBD1
len: 15
j_gene: TRBJ1-2
v_gene: TRBV6-4
abundance: once

CDR3nt: TGCGCCAGCAGCCTCTCCACCCTAAAGGGGGTCCAAGAGACCCAGTACTTC
CDR3aa: CASSLSTLKGVQETQYF
d_gene: .
len: 17
j_gene: TRBJ2-5
v_gene: TRBV4-1
abundance: .

CDR3nt: TGTGCCAGCAGTGACGGGACCCTTAATGAAAAACTGTTTTTT
CDR3aa: CASSDGTLNEKLFF
d_gene: .
len: 14
j_gene: TRBJ1-4
v_gene: TRBV2
abundance: once

CDR3nt: TGTGCCACCGCTCTCCCCAATCAGCCCCAGCATTTT
CDR3aa: CATALPNQPQHF
d_gene: .
len: 12
j_gene: TRBJ1-5
v_gene: TRBV19
abundance: .

CDR3nt: TGTGCCAGCAGCCCTAAGACTAGGGGGCCGGAGACCCAGTACTTC
CDR3aa: CASSPKTRGPETQYF
d_gene: .
len: 15
j_gene: TRBJ2-5
v_gene: TRBV7-2
abundance: few

CDR3nt: TGTGCCAGCAGCCCCGAGACTAGCGGCTACGAGCAGTACTTC
CDR3aa: CASSPETSGYEQYF
d_gene: TRBD2
len: 14
j_gene: TRBJ2-7
v_gene: TRBV6-2/TRBV6-3
abundance: .

CDR3nt: TGTGCCAGCAGCTTAGGAGGGGGCAGGGGCACCAACAATGAGCAGTTCTTC
CDR3aa: CASSLGGGRGTNNEQFF
d_gene: TRBD1
len: 17
j_gene: TRBJ2-1
v_gene: TRBV11-3
abundance: .

CDR3nt: TGTGCCAGCAGTTTAAGGGGCAGGGTGCCCGGGGAGCTGTTTTTT
CDR3aa: CASSLRGRVPGELFF
d_gene: .
len: 15
j_gene: TRBJ2-2
v_gene: TRBV27
abundance: .

CDR3nt: TGTGCCAGCAGCGTAGGAATAGGGACAGGCGAGCAGTACTTC
CDR3aa: CASSVGIGTGEQYF
d_gene: TRBD1
len: 14
j_gene: TRBJ2-7
v_gene: TRBV9
abundance: .

CDR3nt: TGCAGCGACAGGGAGAACACTGAAGCTTTCTTT
CDR3aa: CSDRENTEAFF
d_gene: TRBD1
len: 11
j_gene: TRBJ1-1
v_gene: TRBV20-1
abundance: once

CDR3nt: TGTGCCAGCAGTGGGGACAGCTCCTATAATTCACCCCTCCACTTT
CDR3aa: CASSGDSSYNSPLHF
d_gene: TRBD1
len: 15
j_gene: TRBJ1-6
v_gene: TRBV2
abundance: .

CDR3nt: TGTGCCAGCACCCCAGGTAGCGCTAATGAGCAGTTCTTC
CDR3aa: CASTPGSANEQFF
d_gene: .
len: 13
j_gene: TRBJ2-1
v_gene: TRBV6-2/TRBV6-3
abundance: .

CDR3nt: TGTGCCAGCAGTGAGACCTTCGGCGGGGAGCTGTTTTTT
CDR3aa: CASSETFGGELFF
d_gene: .
len: 13
j_gene: TRBJ2-2
v_gene: TRBV25-1
abundance: .

CDR3nt: TGTGCCAGTAGTTCTCCAGGTAACTATGGCTACACCTTC
CDR3aa: CASSSPGNYGYTF
d_gene: .
len: 13
j_gene: TRBJ1-2
v_gene: TRBV19
abundance: .

CDR3nt: TGTGCCTGGGGGACAGGGGGCGCAAGCCTAGAGACCCAGTACTTC
CDR3aa: CAWGTGGASLETQYF
d_gene: TRBD1
len: 15
j_gene: TRBJ2-5
v_gene: TRBV30
abundance: .

CDR3nt: TGTGCCAGCAGCTTGAAAGCGGGAGGCGCAGTAGATGAGCAGTTCTTC
CDR3aa: CASSLKAGGAVDEQFF
d_gene: TRBD2
len: 16
j_gene: TRBJ2-1
v_gene: TRBV5-4
abundance: .

CDR3nt: TGTGCCAGCAGCTTATTGAACACTGAAGCTTTCTTT
CDR3aa: CASSLLNTEAFF
d_gene: .
len: 12
j_gene: TRBJ1-1
v_gene: TRBV11-1
abundance: .

CDR3nt: TGCGCCAGCAGCTTTCAGGGAGGGGATACTGAAGCTTTCTTT
CDR3aa: CASSFQGGDTEAFF
d_gene: .
len: 14
j_gene: TRBJ1-1
v_gene: TRBV5-1
abundance: .

CDR3nt: TGTGCCAGCAGCCTCGGGGCTAGCGGGAGGGCCGCGGAGACCCAGTACTTC
CDR3aa: CASSLGASGRAAETQYF
d_gene: TRBD2
len: 17
j_gene: TRBJ2-5
v_gene: TRBV7-9
abundance: .

CDR3nt: TGTGCCAGTAGGCCCCTTGGAGGGAATGAGCAGTTCTTC
CDR3aa: CASRPLGGNEQFF
d_gene: .
len: 13
j_gene: TRBJ2-1
v_gene: TRBV19
abundance: .

CDR3nt: TGTGCCAGCATTAAAGGGTCCGGGGGGTACGAGCAGTACTTC
CDR3aa: CASIKGSGGYEQYF
d_gene: TRBD2
len: 14
j_gene: TRBJ2-7
v_gene: TRBV25-1
abundance: once

CDR3nt: TGTGCCAGCAGGAATAGGGACCCGCGTAGCTACACCTTC
CDR3aa: CASRNRDPRSYTF
d_gene: .
len: 13
j_gene: TRBJ1-2
v_gene: TRBV2
abundance: .

CDR3nt: TGTGCCAGCAGCTCGGGAGACTACGAGCAGTACTTC
CDR3aa: CASSSGDYEQYF
d_gene: .
len: 12
j_gene: TRBJ2-7
v_gene: TRBV7-6
abundance: .

CDR3nt: TGTGCCAGCAGCCCCAGGGCAGGGAGGGACACCGGGGAGCTGTTTTTT
CDR3aa: CASSPRAGRDTGELFF
d_gene: TRBD2
len: 16
j_gene: TRBJ2-2
v_gene: TRBV2
abundance: .

CDR3nt: TGTGCCAGCAGCCGAGGGACAGGGGGACTCAACACTGAAGCTTTCTTT
CDR3aa: CASSRGTGGLNTEAFF
d_gene: TRBD1
len: 16
j_gene: TRBJ1-1
v_gene: TRBV7-9
abundance: .

CDR3nt: TGTGCCAGCAGTGAAGAAGTCAACCCCAAGCCCCAGCATTTT
CDR3aa: CASSEEVNPKPQHF
d_gene: .
len: 14
j_gene: TRBJ1-5
v_gene: TRBV2
abundance: .

CDR3nt: TGTGCCAGCAGCCAAGAAGATCCCGGGGGGCGCACAGATACGCAGTATTTT
CDR3aa: CASSQEDPGGRTDTQYF
d_gene: .
len: 17
j_gene: TRBJ2-3
v_gene: TRBV4-2
abundance: .

CDR3nt: TGTGCCAGCAGCTTGACGGGACTAGCCCGTGAGCAGTACTTC
CDR3aa: CASSLTGLAREQYF
d_gene: TRBD2
len: 14
j_gene: TRBJ2-7
v_gene: TRBV5-6
abundance: .

CDR3nt: TGTGCCAGCCAAGGCTTCGCTGGAAACACCATATATTTT
CDR3aa: CASQGFAGNTIYF
d_gene: .
len: 13
j_gene: TRBJ1-3
v_gene: TRBV12-3/TRBV12-4
abundance: .

CDR3nt: TGTGCCAGCACAAGCGGGAGATTCTTTAGCACAGATACGCAGTATTTT
CDR3aa: CASTSGRFFSTDTQYF
d_gene: TRBD2
len: 16
j_gene: TRBJ2-3
v_gene: TRBV28
abundance: .